Listed here are 3 T cell receptor beta chains from one sample, sequenced in a study of blood T cell repertoires in COVID-19. The table came from immunoSEQ multiplex PCR; TCRdb's copy has only in-frame clones and leaves some out. The sample carries about 290,000 clones, approximately 88% recorded once. Sequences were obtained from PBMCs or T cells enriched from blood (not recorded which). The receptors come from a woman between 40 and 55 years old who had recovered from COVID-19.

The chain uses TRBV4-2 and TRBJ1-2; no clear D. The germline gives CDR1 LGHNA, CDR2 YNFKEQ. The CDR3 is 14 amino acids. V lost 1 base to trimming and J lost 4 bases, with 10 bases between them. The CDR3 sequence: CASSQVGVAYGYTF. For the CDR3, the DNA is TGTGCCAGCAGCCAAGTCGGGGTTGCCTATGGCTACACCTTC.

The chain couples TRBV7-9 to TRBJ1-2; 7 bases are shared with TRBD1. This CDR3 spans 13 amino acids. The V segment lost 5 bases and the J segment 8 bases; nucleotides outside the gene matches: 8. The germline V gene encodes CDR1 SEHNR and CDR2 FQNEAQ (reference sequence). CDR3 in amino acids: CASSPTTGSGYTF. In nucleotides, the CDR3 is TGTGCCAGCAGCCCGACGACAGGGTCCGGCTACACCTTC.

The chain recombines TRBV4-3 with TRBJ2-7; D not certain. This CDR3 is built from 16 residues. The V end was cut by 1 base, the J end by 0 bases, with 13 bases between. Germline V gives CDR1 LGHNA, CDR2 YSLEER. The CDR3 DNA follows: TGCGCCAGCAGCCAAGTGTTAACAGAGAGCTCCTACGAGCAGTACTTC. Translated, it gives CASSQVLTESSYEQYF.